One and the same sample provided the 27 T cell receptor beta chains below, sequenced in a study of T cell responses to AZD1222 COVID-19 vaccine. TCRdb's copy holds only in-frame clones and misses some; the assay was immunoSEQ multiplex PCR. The sample yields more than 15,000 clones, approximately 80% seen once. Material: peripheral blood, obtained 28 days after the second AZD1222 dose. These receptor sequences come from an adult who received the AZD1222 COVID-19 vaccine.

The chain recombines TRBV6-5 with TRBJ1-4, with a possible D match to TRBD1 (5 bases). V was clipped by 6 bases and J by 5 bases, with 10 bases between them. Per germline, CDR1 MNHEY and CDR2 SVGAGI. The CDR3 extends over 13 amino acids. The CDR3 DNA reads as TGTGCCAGCAGAACCCGACAGAATGAAAAACTGTTTTTT. Its translation: CASRTRQNEKLFF.

For the CDR3, the DNA is TGTGCCAGTAGTACCCTAGAGGCTAGGCTAGACTATGGCTACACCTTC. Translated: CASSTLEARLDYGYTF. J is TRBJ1-2 and V is TRBV19; D remains ambiguous. Germline assignment: CDR1 LNHDA and CDR2 SQIVND (reference sequence). The CDR3 covers 16 residues. V gave up 4 bases and J gave up 3 bases, with 18 bases separating them.

The chain couples TRBV7-9 to TRBJ1-4; D is undetermined. The CDR3 is made up of 14 amino acids. Trimming stripped 1 base from V and 8 bases from J, with 11 bases between. Germline V gene data show CDR1 as SEHNR and CDR2 as FQNEAQ (reference sequence). In nucleotides, the CDR3 is TGTGCCAGCAGCTTAGTCGACCTCAGAGAAAAACTGTTTTTT. Translated: CASSLVDLREKLFF.

V gene TRBV14 combines with J gene TRBJ2-6; D not resolved. The CDR3 length is 14 residues. Germline lookup yields CDR1 SGHDN and CDR2 FVKESK. V was trimmed by 4 bases and J by 4 bases, leaving 8 bases between them. DNA of the CDR3: TGTGCCAGCAGCCCCCTGGGAGGGGCCAACGTCCTGACTTTC. Protein: CASSPLGGANVLTF.

The chain carries TRBV19 and TRBJ1-2; TRBD1 might be the D (5 bases). Germline values: CDR1 LNHDA, CDR2 SQIVND (reference sequence). V gave up 4 bases and J gave up 3 bases, with 9 bases separating them. The CDR3 is 13 residues long. The DNA of the CDR3 is TGTGCCAGTAGTAGGGGAGGGGACTATGGCTACACCTTC. Its translation: CASSRGGDYGYTF.

CDR3 in amino acids: CASSELVLYGYTF. The CDR3 region has the DNA TGTGCCAGCAGTGAACTCGTCCTTTATGGCTACACCTTC. The V call is TRBV2, the J call TRBJ1-2, with D hard to call. V dropped 2 bases and J dropped 5 bases, with 9 bases sitting between them. CDR3 length equals 13 residues. Germline CDR1 reads SNHLY; CDR2 reads FYNNEI. The whole variable domain, remainder taken from reference TRBV2 and TRBJ1-2, is EPEVTQTPSHQVTQMGQEVILRCVPISNHLYFYWYRQILGQKVEFLVSFYNNEISEKSEIFDDQFSVERPDGSNFTLKIRSTKLEDSAMYFCASSELVLYGYTFGSGTRLTVV.

The J gene is TRBJ2-7, the V gene TRBV11-2, with D hard to call. The CDR3 contains 14 residues. Germline V gives CDR1 SGHAT, CDR2 FQNNGV. With 5 bases removed from V and 3 bases from J, the gap between germline ends came to 14 bases. CDR3 protein: CASSRPGQNYEQYF. The CDR3 DNA sequence: TGTGCCAGCAGCCGCCCCGGGCAGAACTACGAGCAGTACTTC.

The genes are TRBV27 and TRBJ2-7, with D maybe TRBD2 (5 bases). The CDR3 length is 15 residues. The V gene's germline CDR1 is MNHEY and CDR2 SMNVEV (reference sequence). Trimming shortened V by 2 bases and J by 0 bases, and 11 bases separated the two germline ends. The CDR3 loop reads CASSLKSGSSYEQYF. CDR3 DNA sequence: TGTGCCAGCAGTTTAAAGTCTGGGAGCTCCTACGAGCAGTACTTC.

The CDR3 here is CASTHPLDLGAGNTIYF. CDR3 in DNA: TGTGCCAGCACCCATCCACTGGATCTTGGGGCTGGAAACACCATATATTTT. The V and J genes are TRBV28 and TRBJ1-3; no reliable D call. Trimming left V 7 bases short and J 2 bases short, with 21 bases between. CDR1 and CDR2 (germline): MDHEN, SYDVKM. This CDR3 comprises 17 residues.

V gene TRBV15 combines with J gene TRBJ1-1; D gene unclear. V was clipped by 10 bases and J by 1 base, with 13 bases between them. Germline V gene data show CDR1 as LNHNV and CDR2 as YYDKDF (reference sequence). The CDR3 is made up of 13 amino acids. The CDR3 nucleotides are TGTGCCATCGCGCCGGACCCGAACACTGAAGCTTTCTTT. Translated: CAIAPDPNTEAFF.

The V call is TRBV20-1, the J call TRBJ1-1; D call uncertain. Between the trimmed V and J ends, which lost 5 bases and 2 bases, there was a span of 6 bases. The germline gives CDR1 DFQATT, CDR2 SNEGSKA (reference sequence). The CDR3 runs to 11 residues. CDR3 residues: CSAPFNTEAFF. Here the CDR3 DNA reads TGCAGTGCTCCGTTTAACACTGAAGCTTTCTTT.

The chain recombines TRBV4-3 with TRBJ2-7; D not resolved. Trimming stripped 1 base from V and 0 bases from J, with 10 bases between. CDR1 LGHNA and CDR2 YSLEER come from the germline V gene. The CDR3 is made up of 15 amino acids. The CDR3: CASSQGGASSYEQYF. CDR3 sequence (DNA): TGCGCCAGCAGCCAAGGGGGTGCTAGCTCCTACGAGCAGTACTTC.

This clone was seen a single time. V is TRBV12-3 or TRBV12-4 and J is TRBJ1-4; no firm D call. This CDR3 has 11 residues. The germline V and J ends were trimmed by 6 bases and 3 bases, with 2 bases remaining between them. CDR3 in DNA: TGTGCCAGCAGGGCTAATGAAAAACTGTTTTTT. Its translation: CASRANEKLFF.

The genes are TRBV27 and TRBJ2-3, with TRBD2 identical over 13 bases. The CDR3 contains 16 residues. The trim removed 6 bases at V and 5 bases at J, leaving 8 bases unmatched. CDR1 and CDR2 (germline): MNHEY, SMNVEV (reference sequence). In nucleotides, the CDR3 is TGTGCCAGCAGACAACTAGCGGGGGGGCCGTTAGATACGCAGTATTTT. Protein sequence: CASRQLAGGPLDTQYF.

This rearrangement joins TRBV12-3 or TRBV12-4 to TRBJ1-1; D not certain. With 6 bases removed from V and 2 bases from J, the gap between germline ends came to 10 bases. This CDR3 has 13 residues. CDR3 nucleotides: TGTGCCAGCAGCATGACACAAAACACTGAAGCTTTCTTT. Translation gives CASSMTQNTEAFF.

The rearrangement links TRBV11-3 to TRBJ2-1, with 10 nucleotides matching TRBD2. Germline V lookup: CDR1 SGHNT, CDR2 YENEEA. Unmatched junction bases numbered 2, after V lost 0 bases and J lost 3 bases. The CDR3 is made up of 16 amino acids. The CDR3 nucleotides are TGTGCCAGCAGCTTAGACAGCGGGGGGGTCTACAATGAGCAGTTCTTC. Protein: CASSLDSGGVYNEQFF.

The genes are TRBV19 and TRBJ2-7; TRBD1 matches at 8 bases. V was clipped by 5 bases and J by 2 bases; unmatched bases: 8. The CDR3 totals 15 residues. Germline-derived CDR1 and CDR2 are LNHDA and SQIVND (reference sequence). CDR3 nucleotide sequence: TGTGCCAGTAGTGACAGGGGCCGTTTCCCCTACGAGCAGTACTTC. Its translation is CASSDRGRFPYEQYF. The full variable domain, its missing parts supplied by reference TRBV19 and TRBJ2-7, is DGGITQSPKYLFRKEGQNVTLSCEQNLNHDAMYWYRQDPGQGLRLIYYSQIVNDFQKGDIAEGYSVSREKKESFPLTVTSAQKNPTAFYLCASSDRGRFPYEQYFGPGTRLTVT.

The V gene is TRBV5-6, the J gene TRBJ1-4; D is perhaps TRBD1 (5 bases). The CDR3 extends over 13 amino acids. Trimming stripped 5 bases from V and 5 bases from J, with 10 bases between. Germline CDR1 and CDR2: SGHDT and YYEEEE. In DNA, the CDR3 is TGTGCCAGCAGTGGCAGGGCAAATGAAAAACTGTTTTTT. This encodes CASSGRANEKLFF.

The chain combines TRBV6-5 with TRBJ1-1; 7 nucleotides align to TRBD1. Germline loops: CDR1 MNHEY, CDR2 SVGAGI. J gave up 4 bases and V 2 bases, and 7 bases lay outside the gene matches. The length of the CDR3 is 15 residues. For the CDR3, the DNA is TGTGCCAGCAGTTACGGGACAGTCGCCCTCACTGAAGCTTTCTTT. Its translation is CASSYGTVALTEAFF.

With regard to this clone: The sample holds other DNA sequences that translate to the same CDR3. The gene calls are TRBV7-2 and TRBJ2-3, with D perhaps matching TRBD1 (6 bases). Trimming took 6 bases from V and 2 from J, leaving 12 bases between them. CDR1 is SGHTA, CDR2 FQGNSA, per germline. The CDR3 contains 14 residues. CDR3 in DNA: TGTGCCAGCAGTCTACAGGGTTCCACAGATACGCAGTATTTT. The encoded protein is CASSLQGSTDTQYF.

The rearrangement links TRBV27 to TRBJ2-7; D unclear. The CDR3 sequence is 13 residues long. Germline values: CDR1 MNHEY, CDR2 SMNVEV (reference sequence). Trimming shortened V by 5 bases and J by 5 bases, and 13 bases separated the two germline ends. The CDR3 DNA follows: TGTGCCAGCAGTACCAGCTCATTAAACGAGCAGTACTTC. This sequence encodes CASSTSSLNEQYF.

The chain combines TRBV6-2 or TRBV6-3 with TRBJ2-7; D remains unclear. Germline CDR1 is MNHEY and CDR2 is SVGEGT. Trimming removed 1 base from V and 7 bases from J, with 14 bases in between. This CDR3 region has 14 residues. The CDR3 bases are TGTGCCAGCAGTTACTTAAATCACCGGGCAGAGCAGTACTTC. The encoded protein is CASSYLNHRAEQYF.

This clone was picked up one time. The gene calls are TRBV2 and TRBJ2-1; the match to TRBD1 covers 8 bases. This CDR3 comprises 14 residues. Germline V gives CDR1 SNHLY, CDR2 FYNNEI. With 6 bases clipped from V and 6 bases from J, the junction kept 7 bases outside the gene matches. The CDR3 nucleotides read TGTGCCAGCAGCGTGGACAGGGTGGGCAATGAGCAGTTCTTC. This translates into CASSVDRVGNEQFF.

The chain couples TRBV12-3 or TRBV12-4 to TRBJ2-7; tentative D call: TRBD2 (6 bases). There are 12 residues in the CDR3. Deletions cut 4 bases from V and 4 bases from J, with 8 bases between. The chain's CDR3 is CASSSGGYEQYF. CDR3 DNA sequence: TGTGCCAGCAGTTCTGGGGGGTACGAGCAGTACTTC.

The chain is built from TRBV24-1 and TRBJ2-5; 7 nucleotides match TRBD1. J gave up 3 bases and V 0 bases, and 3 bases lay outside the gene matches. CDR1 is KGHDR and CDR2 is SFDVKD in the germline V gene. The CDR3 consists of 15 residues. The CDR3 loop reads CATSDLLDREETQYF. The CDR3 bases are TGTGCCACCAGTGATTTGTTAGACAGGGAAGAGACCCAGTACTTC.

V usage is TRBV19 and J usage is TRBJ2-5; 8 bases fit TRBD2. Looked up from germline, CDR1 is LNHDA and CDR2 is SQIVND (reference sequence). J gave up 9 bases and V 2 bases, and 8 bases lay outside the gene matches. This CDR3 has 14 residues. The CDR3 here is CASSISLDGGAQYF. As DNA, the CDR3 is TGTGCCAGTAGTATATCACTAGACGGGGGGGCCCAGTACTTC.

With respect to this clone: The sample has other DNA sequences that encode this CDR3 too. This sequence joins TRBV27 and TRBJ2-1; possibly TRBD2 for D (6 bases). V lost 6 bases, J lost 4 bases, and 7 bases lay in between. This CDR3 contains 12 residues. The germline gives CDR1 MNHEY, CDR2 SMNVEV (reference sequence). The CDR3 spells CASSRGYNEQFF. CDR3 DNA sequence: TGTGCCAGCAGCCGGGGGTACAATGAGCAGTTCTTC.